This T cell receptor (beta chain) was profiled in a study of blood T cell repertoires in COVID-19. Background on the study: The origin of the acute and convalescent COVID-19 samples was the United States, Italy and Spain. T cells, B-cell-depleted T cells, or PBMCs supplied cDNA or gDNA.

In the original analysis: Amplification of reference gene primers was used by the study to estimate nucleated cell counts. TCRdb's table, derived via immunoSEQ multiplex PCR, lists solely in-frame clones and lacks some. V, J and clone size were drawn from that table, and D and trimming were deduced from the DNA. The sample holds approximately 300,000 clones; roughly 90% are singletons and the top ten take roughly 5.1%. This clone was seen once. V shed 5 bases, J shed 5 bases, and the junction held 10 bases outside the gene matches. Germline V gene lookup returns CDR1 SGHAT and CDR2 FQNNGV. This CDR3 has 15 amino acids.

The genes are TRBV11-2 and TRBJ1-2; 8 bases are shared with TRBD1. The material sequenced was peripheral blood. The sequence was obtained from a man aged 35 to 55 with acute or convalescent COVID-19. CDR3 in DNA: TGTGCCAGCAGCCAGGGCGGACAGGGTCGGTATGGCTACACCTTC. Translation: CASSQGGQGRYGYTF.